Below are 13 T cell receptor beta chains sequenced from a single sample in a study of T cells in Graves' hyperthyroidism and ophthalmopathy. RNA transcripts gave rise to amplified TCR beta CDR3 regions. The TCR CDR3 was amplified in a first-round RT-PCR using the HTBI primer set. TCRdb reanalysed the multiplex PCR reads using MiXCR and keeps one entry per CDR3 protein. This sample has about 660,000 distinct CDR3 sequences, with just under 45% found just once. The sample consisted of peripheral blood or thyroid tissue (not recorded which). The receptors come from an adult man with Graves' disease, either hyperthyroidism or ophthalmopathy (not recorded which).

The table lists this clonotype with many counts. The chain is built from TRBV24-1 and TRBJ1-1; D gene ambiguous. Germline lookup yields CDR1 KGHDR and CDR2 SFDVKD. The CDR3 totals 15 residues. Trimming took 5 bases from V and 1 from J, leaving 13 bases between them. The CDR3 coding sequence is TGTGCCACCAGTGCGGCCGGCCAATCGAACACTGAAGCTTTCTTT. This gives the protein CATSAAGQSNTEAFF.

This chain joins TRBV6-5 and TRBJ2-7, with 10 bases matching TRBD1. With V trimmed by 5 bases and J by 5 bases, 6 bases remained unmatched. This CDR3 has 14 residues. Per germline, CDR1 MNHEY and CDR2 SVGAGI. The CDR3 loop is CASSGTGTGDEQYF. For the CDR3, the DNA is TGTGCCAGCAGTGGCACCGGGACAGGGGACGAGCAGTACTTC.

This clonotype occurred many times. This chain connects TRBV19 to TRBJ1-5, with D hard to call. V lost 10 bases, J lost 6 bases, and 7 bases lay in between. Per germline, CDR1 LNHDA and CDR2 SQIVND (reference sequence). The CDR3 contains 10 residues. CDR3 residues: CATVGQPQHF. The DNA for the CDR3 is TGTGCCACCGTCGGTCAGCCCCAGCATTTT.

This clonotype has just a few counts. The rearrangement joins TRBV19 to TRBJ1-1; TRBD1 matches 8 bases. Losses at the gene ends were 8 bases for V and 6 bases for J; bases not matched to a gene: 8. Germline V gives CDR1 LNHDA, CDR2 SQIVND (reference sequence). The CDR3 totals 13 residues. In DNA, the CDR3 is TGTGCCAGTGCCGATACAGGGGGTGCTGAAGCTTTCTTT. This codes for CASADTGGAEAFF.

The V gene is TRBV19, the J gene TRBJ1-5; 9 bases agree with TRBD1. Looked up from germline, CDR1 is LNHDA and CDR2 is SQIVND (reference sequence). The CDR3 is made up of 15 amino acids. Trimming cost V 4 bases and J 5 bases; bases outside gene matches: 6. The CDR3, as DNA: TGTGCCAGTAGTAAAGACAGGGGGACGGATCAGCCCCAGCATTTT. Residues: CASSKDRGTDQPQHF.

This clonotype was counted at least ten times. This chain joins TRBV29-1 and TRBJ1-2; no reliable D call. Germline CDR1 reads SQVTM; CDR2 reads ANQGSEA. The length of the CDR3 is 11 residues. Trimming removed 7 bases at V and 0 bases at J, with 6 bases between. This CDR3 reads CSGSPNYGYTF. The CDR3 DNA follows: TGCAGCGGGAGTCCTAACTATGGCTACACCTTC.

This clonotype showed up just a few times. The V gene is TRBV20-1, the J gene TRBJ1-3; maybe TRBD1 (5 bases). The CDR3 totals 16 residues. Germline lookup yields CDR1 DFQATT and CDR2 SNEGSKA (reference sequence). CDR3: CSAGSWDGVSGNTIYF. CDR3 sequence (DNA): TGCAGCGCAGGATCCTGGGACGGAGTTTCTGGAAACACCATATATTTT.

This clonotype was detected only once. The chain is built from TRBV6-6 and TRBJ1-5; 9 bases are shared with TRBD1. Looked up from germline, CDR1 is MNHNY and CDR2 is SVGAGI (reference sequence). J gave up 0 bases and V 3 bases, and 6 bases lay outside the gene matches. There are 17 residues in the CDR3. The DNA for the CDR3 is TGTGCCAGCAGTTATACAGGGGGCCGGTATAGCAATCAGCCCCAGCATTTT. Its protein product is CASSYTGGRYSNQPQHF.

The CDR3 loop reads CASSFGTDFPSNEKLFF. In DNA, the CDR3 is TGTGCCAGCAGCTTCGGGACCGACTTCCCGTCTAATGAAAAACTGTTTTTT. The V call is TRBV13, the J call TRBJ1-4; perhaps TRBD1 as D (5 bases). Germline values: CDR1 PRHDT, CDR2 FYEKMQ (reference sequence). With 3 bases removed from V and 3 bases from J, the gap between germline ends came to 17 bases. CDR3 length: 17 residues.

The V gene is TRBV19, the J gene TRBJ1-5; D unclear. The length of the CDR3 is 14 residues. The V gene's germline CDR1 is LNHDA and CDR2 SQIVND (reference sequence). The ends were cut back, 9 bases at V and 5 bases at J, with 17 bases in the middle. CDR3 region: CASSDGNSYQPQHF. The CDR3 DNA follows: TGTGCCAGCAGTGACGGCAACAGCTATCAGCCCCAGCATTTT.

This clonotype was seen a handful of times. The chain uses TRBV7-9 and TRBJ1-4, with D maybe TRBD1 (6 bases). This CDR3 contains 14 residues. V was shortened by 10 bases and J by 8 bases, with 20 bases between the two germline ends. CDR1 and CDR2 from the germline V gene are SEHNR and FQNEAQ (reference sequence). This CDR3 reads CATGGDNEIEKLFF. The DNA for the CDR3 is TGTGCCACCGGCGGGGACAATGAAATCGAAAAACTGTTTTTT. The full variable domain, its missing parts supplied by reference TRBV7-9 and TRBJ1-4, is DTGVSQNPRHKITKRGQNVTFRCDPISEHNRLYWYRQTLGQGPEFLTYFQNEAQLEKSRLLSDRFSAERPKGSFSTLEIQRTEQGDSAMYLCATGGDNEIEKLFFGSGTQLSVL.

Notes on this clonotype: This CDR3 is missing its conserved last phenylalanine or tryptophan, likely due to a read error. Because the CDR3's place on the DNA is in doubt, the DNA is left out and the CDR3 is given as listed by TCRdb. The CDR3 loop is CASSESAS. The rearrangement links TRBV10-1 to TRBJ2-7. The CDR3 is made up of 8 amino acids, end residues included. Per the germline V gene, CDR1 is WNHNN and CDR2 is SYGVQD (reference sequence).

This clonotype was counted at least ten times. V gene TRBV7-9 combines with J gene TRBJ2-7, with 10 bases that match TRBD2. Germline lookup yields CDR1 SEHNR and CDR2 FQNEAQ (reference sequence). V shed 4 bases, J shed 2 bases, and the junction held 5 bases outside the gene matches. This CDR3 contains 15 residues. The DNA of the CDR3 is TGTGCCAGCAGCTCCTCTAGCGGGAGCACCTACGAGCAGTACTTC. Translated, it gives CASSSSSGSTYEQYF.